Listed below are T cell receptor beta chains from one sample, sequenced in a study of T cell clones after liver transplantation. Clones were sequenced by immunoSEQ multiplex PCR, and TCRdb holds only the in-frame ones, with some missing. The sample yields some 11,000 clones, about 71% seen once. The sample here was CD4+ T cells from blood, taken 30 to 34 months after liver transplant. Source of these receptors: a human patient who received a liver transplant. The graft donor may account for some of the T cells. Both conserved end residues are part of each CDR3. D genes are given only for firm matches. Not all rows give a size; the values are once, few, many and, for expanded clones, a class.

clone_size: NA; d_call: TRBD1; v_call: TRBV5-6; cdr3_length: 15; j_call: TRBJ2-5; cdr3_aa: CASSEGDRVQETQYF; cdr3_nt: TGTGCCAGCAGCGAAGGGGACAGGGTCCAAGAGACCCAGTACTTC
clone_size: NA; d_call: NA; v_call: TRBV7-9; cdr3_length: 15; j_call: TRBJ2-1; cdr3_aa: CASSLDWSSYNEQFF; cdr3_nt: TGTGCCAGCAGCTTAGATTGGAGCTCCTACAATGAGCAGTTCTTC
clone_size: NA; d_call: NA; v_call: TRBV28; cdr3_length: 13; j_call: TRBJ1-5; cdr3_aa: CASRQVSNQPQHF; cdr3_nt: TGTGCCAGCAGACAGGTCAGCAATCAGCCCCAGCATTTT
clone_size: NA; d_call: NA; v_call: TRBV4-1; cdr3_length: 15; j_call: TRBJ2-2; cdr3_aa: CASSQGEVNPGELFF; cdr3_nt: TGCGCCAGCAGCCAAGGAGAGGTAAACCCCGGGGAGCTGTTTTTT
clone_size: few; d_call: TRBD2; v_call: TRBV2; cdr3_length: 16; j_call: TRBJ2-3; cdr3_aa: CASSEPTSGSTDTQYF; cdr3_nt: TGTGCCAGCAGTGAACCGACTAGCGGGAGCACAGATACGCAGTATTTT
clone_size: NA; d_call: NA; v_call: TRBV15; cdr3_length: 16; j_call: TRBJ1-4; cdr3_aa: CATSSRRGATNEKLFF; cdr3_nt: TGTGCCACCAGCAGTAGAAGAGGGGCAACTAATGAAAAACTGTTTTTT
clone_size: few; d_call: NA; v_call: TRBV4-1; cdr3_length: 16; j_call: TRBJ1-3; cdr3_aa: CASSQDSGGSGNTIYF; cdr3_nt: TGCGCCAGCAGCCAAGATTCGGGGGGCTCTGGAAACACCATATATTTT
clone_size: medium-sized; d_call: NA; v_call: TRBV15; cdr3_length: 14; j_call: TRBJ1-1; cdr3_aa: CATSRDRGNTEAFF; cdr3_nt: TGTGCCACCAGCAGAGATCGGGGGAACACTGAAGCTTTCTTT
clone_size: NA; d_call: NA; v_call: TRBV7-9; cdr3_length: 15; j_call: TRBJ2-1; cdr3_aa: CASSSLQTETVEQFF; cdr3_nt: TGTGCCAGCAGCTCCCTACAGACAGAAACAGTTGAGCAGTTCTTC
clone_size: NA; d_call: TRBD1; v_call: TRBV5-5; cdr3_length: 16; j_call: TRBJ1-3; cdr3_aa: CASSLPGGGSGNTIYF; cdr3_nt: TGTGCCAGCAGCTTGCCAGGGGGAGGCTCTGGAAACACCATATATTTT
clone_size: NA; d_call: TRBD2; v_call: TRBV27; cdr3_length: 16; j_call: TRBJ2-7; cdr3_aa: CASSLSLAGLTYEQYF; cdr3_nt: TGTGCCAGCAGTTTGTCCCTAGCGGGGCTCACCTACGAGCAGTACTTC
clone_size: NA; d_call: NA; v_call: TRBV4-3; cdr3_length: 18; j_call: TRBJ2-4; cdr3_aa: CASSLEHHHSRRKNIQYF; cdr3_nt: TGCGCCAGCAGCCTCGAACATCATCACTCCAGACGTAAAAACATTCAGTACTTC
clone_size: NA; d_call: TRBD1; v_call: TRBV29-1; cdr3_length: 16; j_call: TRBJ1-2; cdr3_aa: CSVAGRDRGFLQGYTF; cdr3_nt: TGCAGCGTTGCGGGCCGGGACAGGGGGTTCTTACAGGGCTACACCTTC
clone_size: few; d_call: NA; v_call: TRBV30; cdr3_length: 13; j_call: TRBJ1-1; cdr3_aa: CAWSSARNTEAFF; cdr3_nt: TGTGCCTGGAGTTCGGCCCGAAACACTGAAGCTTTCTTT
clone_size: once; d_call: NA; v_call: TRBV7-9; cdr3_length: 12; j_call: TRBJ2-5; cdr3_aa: CASMDIQETQYF; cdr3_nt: TGTGCCAGCATGGACATTCAAGAGACCCAGTACTTC
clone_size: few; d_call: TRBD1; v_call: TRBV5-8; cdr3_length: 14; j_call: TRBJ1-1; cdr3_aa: CASSLGTGIPEAFF; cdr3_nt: TGTGCCAGCAGCTTGGGGACAGGGATCCCTGAAGCTTTCTTT
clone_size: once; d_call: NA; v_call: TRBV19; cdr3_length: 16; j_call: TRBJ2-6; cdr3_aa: CASSKGESFGANVLTF; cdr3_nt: TGTGCCAGTAGTAAGGGGGAGAGCTTCGGGGCCAACGTCCTGACTTTC